This passage covers 5 T cell receptor beta chains from one sample sequenced in a study of blood T cell repertoires in COVID-19. Produced via immunoSEQ multiplex PCR; TCRdb's table is partial and in-frame only. The sample includes over 60,000 clones, over 80% of them seen just once. Source material: peripheral blood. These receptors were collected from a woman at least 80 years old with acute or convalescent COVID-19.

This sequence joins TRBV7-2 and TRBJ2-7; TRBD2 aligns across 10 bases. Germline lookup yields CDR1 SGHTA and CDR2 FQGNSA. This CDR3 comprises 14 residues. J was trimmed by 4 bases and V by 8 bases; bases with no gene match: 8. CDR3 loop: CASGTLAGPYEQYF. CDR3 DNA: TGTGCCAGCGGCACACTAGCGGGGCCGTACGAGCAGTACTTC.

This clone has a count of ten or more. The chain combines TRBV3-1 (or the pseudogene TRBV3-2) with TRBJ2-1; D not resolved. There are 15 residues in the CDR3. Per the germline V gene, CDR1 is LGHDT and CDR2 is YNNKEL (reference sequence). The V and J ends lost 0 bases and 16 bases respectively, with 22 bases between them. The CDR3 DNA sequence: TGTGCCAGCAGCCAAGACCTTGATACAGCCAGCAGCAATTTCTTC. As protein: CASSQDLDTASSNFF.

This sequence joins TRBV16 and TRBJ2-7, with 11 bases aligning to TRBD2. CDR3 length equals 16 residues. V dropped 3 bases and J dropped 5; count of bases not matched to a gene: 9. The germline CDR1 and CDR2 sequences are KGHSY and FQNENV. Here the CDR3 reads CASSQTSGTSTNEQYF. The CDR3, as DNA: TGTGCCAGCAGCCAGACTAGCGGGACGAGTACCAACGAGCAGTACTTC.

The J gene is TRBJ1-1, the V gene TRBV20-1; D might be TRBD1 (5 bases). CDR3 size: 13 residues. V dropped 3 bases and J dropped 6 bases, with 14 bases sitting between them. The V gene's germline CDR1 is DFQATT and CDR2 SNEGSKA (reference sequence). The DNA of the CDR3 is TGCAGTGCTAGTTTCCAGGGAAAGGCTGAAGCTTTCTTT. Encoded protein: CSASFQGKAEAFF.

This chain connects TRBV2 to TRBJ2-6; TRBD1 aligns across 7 bases. Germline assignment: CDR1 SNHLY and CDR2 FYNNEI. The CDR3 length is 16 residues. V lost 7 bases and J lost 0; bases outside the gene matches: 6. Written as DNA, the CDR3 is TGTGCCAGCAACCGACAGGGCTTCTCTGGGGCCAACGTCCTGACTTTC. Translated, it gives CASNRQGFSGANVLTF.